The T cell receptor beta chain described here comes from a study of shared clonotypes between healthy human individuals. The table lists this clone with a few counts. Its target is unknown. J gave up 3 bases and V 5 bases, and 7 bases lay outside the gene matches. The CDR3 loop spans 14 amino acids. From germline, CDR1 is SEHNR and CDR2 FQNEAQ (reference sequence). Points from the study as a whole: Despite large depth, rarefaction showed incomplete sorted-subset sequencing. The authors expected sequencing depth to affect clonotype sharing among donors.

CD8 cells regarded as naive lacked CD45RO, were positively chosen for CCR7, and omitted terminally differentiated effector memory CD45RA+ cells. Each PCR replicate from the sorted subsets contained approximately 0.2 ug DNA, which is tens of thousands of T cell genomes. Method: immunoSEQ multiplex PCR; TCRdb's copy keeps in-frame clones and lacks some. The table has roughly 2.1 million clones, 85% to 95% seen once. Sequences were obtained from naive CD8+ T cells from PBMCs. The V and J genes are TRBV7-9 and TRBJ2-7; TRBD1 aligns across 7 bases. The receptor's source is a man aged 18 to 29 in good health. Some clones in this sample may be carry-over from other donors' samples. The CDR3 spells CASSLKDRDYEQYF. Written as DNA, the CDR3 is TGTGCCAGCAGCCTGAAAGACAGGGACTACGAGCAGTACTTC.